This T cell receptor (beta chain) came from a study of CD8+ T cells in alopecia areata. Study outcomes and limitations: Throughout tofacitinib, many expanded lesional clones continued to persist in scalp and blood.

Extracted RNA was reverse transcribed into cDNA, the sequencing template. Sequenced by immunoSEQ multiplex PCR; TCRdb stores in-frame clones only, minus some. In the table there are more than 140,000 clones, roughly 86% of which are singletons. With regard to this clone: Its matching antigen is unknown.

V was clipped by 4 bases and J by 9 bases, with 7 bases between them. Germline lookup yields CDR1 SQVTM and CDR2 ANQGSEA. The CDR3 length is 10 residues. Treatment meaning: oral pan-JAK inhibitor, 5-10 mg twice daily. Collection of lesional scalp punch biopsies and peripheral blood was performed in alopecia areata patients. The chain is built from TRBV29-1 and TRBJ2-1; no firm D call. The source was CD8+ T cells sorted from blood, collected at week 4, from a patient treated with tofacitinib. This clonotype originated in a human donor with alopecia areata. CDR3 nucleotide sequence: TGCAGCGTTGGGGTAGCTGAGCAGTTCTTC. It specifies CSVGVAEQFF.